Listed here is a single TCR beta chain. Antigen: not known. The CDR3 has 12 amino acids. Germline V lookup: CDR1 SQVTM, CDR2 ANQGSEA. This sample was taken from a study of CXCR3-negative and CXCR3-positive naive CD8 T cells. About the study: Per-library TRB read counts averaged about 1.5 +/- 0.3 million, adding up to 130 million to 150 million in total.

5' RACE that incorporated UMI labels was used to prepare the TRB cDNA libraries. TCRdb re-called the 5' RACE reads and gives one entry per CDR3 protein, without DNA. In all, the sample yields 150,000 or so distinct CDR3 sequences. Findings and caveats of the study: Diversity proved comparably high across both naive subsets and much lower in memory CD8+ cells. Naive subsets had comparable surface CD5; TCR strength was inferred from TRB CDR3 properties.

This receptor was obtained from a human donor in good health. Some clones in this sample may be carry-over from other donors' samples. Input material: naive CXCR3- CD8+ T cells from blood. Subset defined: CD45RO-CCR7+CD27+CD95- naive CD8+ T cells lacking CXCR3 (TNR3-). The chain links TRBV29-1 to TRBJ2-2; TCRdb indicates TRBD1, and absent DNA this call remains unverified. The CDR3 loop reads CSGQGEAGELFF.